A selection of T cell receptor beta chains follows, all from one sample in a study of T cells after yellow fever vaccination. TCRdb recomputed calls from the 5' RACE reads with MiXCR, one row per CDR3 protein. The table records 450,000 to 600,000 distinct CDR3 sequences, around an eighth of them present only once. The sequencing used PBMCs, collected on the day of the yellow fever booster vaccination. Receptors originate from a man aged 25-45 years who received the YFV17D yellow fever vaccine. Both conserved end residues are part of each CDR3.

j_gene	v_gene	CDR3aa
TRBJ2-5	TRBV27	CASSLSNLAWETQYF
TRBJ1-5	TRBV12-3/TRBV12-4	CASSGGTPNQPQHF
TRBJ1-5	TRBV24-1	CATGRQGNQPQHF
TRBJ2-5	TRBV20-1	CSAQGHGETQYF
TRBJ1-2	TRBV7-9	CASSSPRTGGAGYTF
TRBJ2-7	TRBV20-1	CSAIRRRVSSYEQYF
TRBJ2-1	TRBV7-9	CASSFSLADDEQFF
TRBJ2-3	TRBV6-5	CASSYSVSGTSTDTQYF
TRBJ1-2	TRBV7-2	CASSFKPSGSYGYTF
TRBJ1-6	TRBV5-5	CASSGSTYNSPLHF
TRBJ2-1	TRBV11-3	CASSIAGDVHEQFF
TRBJ2-1	TRBV6-2/TRBV6-3	CASSYVRGLAHNEQFF
TRBJ2-3	TRBV6-2/TRBV6-3	CASTPGQGKKLAGGPSTDTQYF
TRBJ2-5	TRBV2	CASSQTGSWETQYF
TRBJ2-5	TRBV29-1	CSVEGLAGAQETQYF
TRBJ2-1	TRBV5-4	CASSRSGLVNEQFF
TRBJ2-1	TRBV29-1	CSISGAIF
TRBJ2-1	TRBV5-6	CASSLLWENEQFF
TRBJ2-7	TRBV28	CASSPSRPPGYEQYF
TRBJ2-7	TRBV4-3	CASSQAPGTPLYEQYF
TRBJ2-5	TRBV12-3/TRBV12-4	CASKGIQETQYF
TRBJ2-7	TRBV7-2	CASSFGTRGTYEQYF
TRBJ1-1	TRBV29-1	CSAEGGAMNTEAFF
TRBJ2-6	TRBV20-1	CSAGTSAVSGANVLTF
TRBJ2-2	TRBV5-1	CASSPGLSTGELFF
TRBJ2-7	TRBV5-1	CASTSSQGYEQYF
TRBJ2-7	TRBV6-5	CASSYGPQDEQYF
TRBJ1-1	TRBV5-1	CASSLYDLNTEAFF
TRBJ2-7	TRBV24-1	CATSDSGVREQYF
TRBJ2-1	TRBV12-5	CASGLLENVQFF
TRBJ2-5	TRBV5-1	CASSGGTGLQETQYF
TRBJ1-5	TRBV2	CASSGTGVEQPQHF
TRBJ2-5	TRBV7-2	CASSSTDPRGTQYF
TRBJ2-1	TRBV24-1	CSARDAGGSYNEQFF
TRBJ2-5	TRBV12-5	CASGLGVQETQYF
TRBJ2-1	TRBV3-1	CASSHPRTSYNEQFF
TRBJ2-5	TRBV2	CASSRAGGAETQYF
TRBJ2-7	TRBV6-1	CASSQQQGVAYEQYF
TRBJ2-2	TRBV6-2/TRBV6-3	CASKEGGRMNTGELFF
TRBJ1-3	TRBV5-1	CASGPDGNTIYF
TRBJ2-3	TRBV7-9	CASSLLAGKADTQYF
TRBJ2-7	TRBV2	CASSTGTGYEQYF
TRBJ2-2	TRBV7-6	CASSSYGAGELFF
TRBJ2-2	TRBV12-3/TRBV12-4	CASKPGTGGPGELFF
TRBJ2-5	TRBV12-3/TRBV12-4	CASTNNPGTSDQETQYF
TRBJ2-1	TRBV5-4	CASSLVGLAGHNEQFF
TRBJ2-1	TRBV28	CASSFSRTSARAENEQFF
TRBJ2-5	TRBV7-9	CASSFRDGETQYF